This TCR beta chain stems from a study of cytomegalovirus exposure and HLA in healthy donors. The study's findings and limits: High sensitivity and specificity were reportedly achieved when the classifier diagnosed cytomegalovirus status.

Trimming left V 4 bases short and J 2 bases short, with 12 bases between. This CDR3 spans 14 amino acids. CDR1 and CDR2 (germline): LGHNA, YSLEER. The table came from immunoSEQ multiplex PCR; TCRdb's copy has only in-frame clones and leaves some out. This sample yields 150,000 to 200,000 clones, of which roughly 90% are seen a single time; about 2.3% belongs to the top ten. With respect to this clone: Antigen unknown.

The receptor was isolated from a woman under 30 in good health and CMV-seronegative. Sequenced sample: PBMCs. The chain uses TRBV4-3 and TRBJ2-7; the D gene is possibly TRBD1 (5 bases). The CDR3 here is CASSLPARAYEQYF. The CDR3 nucleotides are TGCGCCAGCAGCCTCCCTGCCAGGGCCTACGAGCAGTACTTC.